Listed below are T cell receptor beta chains from one sample, sequenced in a study of blood T cells in healthy people across ages. MiXCR, applied by TCRdb to the 5' RACE reads, yields one record per CDR3 protein. The sample lists 1.5 million to 2 million distinct CDR3 sequences, about 31% seen once, with roughly 10% in the top ten. The material sequenced was blood. The source is a woman between 25 and 40 years old in good health. CDR3s leave out the opening cysteine and the closing phenylalanine or tryptophan. Size is stated for part of the rows, as once, few or many counts, or as a class when the clone is expanded.

clone size	V gene	CDR3 protein
many	TRBV4-1	ASAQAPKVYNEQF
many	TRBV7-2	ASSRSRLLAYTDTQY
few	TRBV28	ASGLRRTSYEQY
-	TRBV3-1	ASSQVRGGHGYT
few	TRBV28	ASSPTRLAGGDTQY
few	TRBV12-3/TRBV12-4	ASTAVAGGQHEQF
-	TRBV11-2	ASSSWDRAGEAF
-	TRBV6-6	ASTKQGGLNQPQH
-	TRBV19	ATSPGNLDTDTQY
few	TRBV6-6	ASSSWASKREPQH
-	TRBV7-2	ASSLVSGTSGSQQY
-	TRBV20-1	SGSQLWGGGSYELY
many	TRBV10-3	AISDPGGLAGRSYEQY
-	TRBV4-1	ASSQFTGGGGMAGNQPQH
many	TRBV6-5	ASRPGTGDYEQY
-	TRBV6-5	ASSRQGAKNTEAF
-	TRBV5-1	ASSFTSGRAGEQY
-	TRBV12-3/TRBV12-4	ASSETGPGERF
-	TRBV2	ASSEARVRVEAF
-	TRBV9	ASSVEEPNEAF
-	TRBV7-6	ASSSPIAQQHNEQF
-	TRBV3-1	ASSQQGPREGLF
-	TRBV7-3	ASSVKRGYTGELF
-	TRBV11-2	ASSSLLSGGGETQY
few	TRBV20-1	SADQKDAQY
few	TRBV27	ASSLGTEFYGYT
-	TRBV27	ASRSGAREAF
-	TRBV2	ASRTSGNKNIQY
-	TRBV12-3/TRBV12-4	ASSNSGSQPQH
-	TRBV14	ASSQGTAVYEQY
few	TRBV15	ATSMDRNTEAF
few	TRBV7-9	ASSSMIDEQF
few	TRBV28	ASSSWTGPDYGYT
few	TRBV15	ATSRGKDNQPQH
-	TRBV7-9	ASSSGTSEIDTQY
few	TRBV11-2	ASSINPGIPTDTQY
many	TRBV29-1	SVEGGDGYT
many	TRBV20-1	SARDRLAGAYNEQF
-	TRBV7-8	ASSLIQREVYEQY
-	TRBV5-6	ASSRLGGGADETQY
-	TRBV18	ASSPRDSATNEKLF
few	TRBV9	ASSVALAPNNEQF
-	TRBV21-1	ASSQTKGNSPLH
-	TRBV6-6	ASSGTGSNTEAF
few	TRBV4-2	ASSQDGGTLQEQY
few	TRBV7-9	ASSSVLAGVETQY
few	TRBV28	ATLTGGSYEQY
-	TRBV30	AWRGQGNGELF
-	TRBV20-1	SAGTSSYNSPLH